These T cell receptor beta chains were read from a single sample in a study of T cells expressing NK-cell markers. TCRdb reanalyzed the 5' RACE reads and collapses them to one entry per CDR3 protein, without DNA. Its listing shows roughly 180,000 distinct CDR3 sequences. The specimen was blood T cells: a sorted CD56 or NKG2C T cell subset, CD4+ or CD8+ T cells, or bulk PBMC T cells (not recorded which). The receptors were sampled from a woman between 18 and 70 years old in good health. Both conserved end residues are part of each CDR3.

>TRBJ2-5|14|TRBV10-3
CAISDSRAQETQYF
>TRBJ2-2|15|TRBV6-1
CASSSSGSGAGELFF
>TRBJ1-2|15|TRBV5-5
CASSSYRGQTYGYTF
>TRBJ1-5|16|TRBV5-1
CASSYGTGGNNQPQHF
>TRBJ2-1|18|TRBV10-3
CAIREIPHRAGGMNEQFF
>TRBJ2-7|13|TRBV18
CASSLGTGYEQYF
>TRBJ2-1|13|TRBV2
CASRAGRWDEQFF
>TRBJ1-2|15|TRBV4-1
CASSQAGQGAYGYTF
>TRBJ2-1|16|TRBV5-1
CASSPSGGALRNEQFF
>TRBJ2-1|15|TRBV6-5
CASSYSTSGSNEQFF
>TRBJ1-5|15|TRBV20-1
CSAFPSGRDTRPQHF
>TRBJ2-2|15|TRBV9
CASSTGVLNTGELFF
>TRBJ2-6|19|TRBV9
CASSSTWGDTFSGANVLTF
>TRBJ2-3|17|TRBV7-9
CASSKGTSGRSTDTQYF
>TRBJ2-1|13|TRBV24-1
CATSGPVGNEQFF
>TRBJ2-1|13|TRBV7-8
CASVPRGKGEQFF
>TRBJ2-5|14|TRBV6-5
CASSYRDMRETQYF
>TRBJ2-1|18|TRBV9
CASKVCGWTGRSYNEQFF
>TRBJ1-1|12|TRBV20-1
CSARDPPPKAFF
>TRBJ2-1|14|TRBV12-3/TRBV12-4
CASSLRQGDNEQFF
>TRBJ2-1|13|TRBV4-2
CASSQDGPGGQFF
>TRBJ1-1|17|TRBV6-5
CASSYSSTPPLNTEAFF
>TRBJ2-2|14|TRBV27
CASMLGYNTGELFF
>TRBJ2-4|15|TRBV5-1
CASSLVGTTDNIQYF
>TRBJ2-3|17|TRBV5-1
CASSLGGHLRGTDTQYF
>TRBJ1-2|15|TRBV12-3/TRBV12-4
CASSPTGGGNYGYTF
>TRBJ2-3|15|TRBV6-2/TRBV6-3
CASSYPGTRTDTQYF
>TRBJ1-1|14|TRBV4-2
CASSLTLSGTEAFF